This T cell receptor beta chain was identified during a study of blood T cell repertoires in COVID-19 (dated by TCRdb to 2018 to 2020). For the wider study: Samples covering the acute and convalescent phases of COVID-19 were provided by collaborators in the United States, Italy and Spain. The material from the prospective study consisted of cDNA or gDNA derived from T cells, B-cell-depleted T cells, or PBMCs. Samples came from the ongoing ImmuneRACE study (first 160 participants) plus 1,254 subjects from 6 global collaborators. A freely available public database, intended as a resource for researchers studying the immune response to SARS-CoV-2, is where the repertoires were released. Deeply sampled blood TCRbeta repertoires from subjects exposed to, actively infected with, or recovered from COVID-19 were included in the dataset. Nearly every sample came with metadata listing a de-identified subject ID, COVID-19 status, age in years and sex. HLA class I and class II types, where available, came from metadata supplied by the sample provider rather than from assay-based typing. Points the paper makes about the study in general: How much clinical and demographic metadata was included differed by source and by participant, and the metadata was provided uncurated.

The count of this clone is one. Its binding antigen is unknown. Base qualities were left out, and no much larger clone turns up one base away. The germline V gene (reference sequence) sets CDR1 to MNHEY and CDR2 to SMNVEV. V is cut back by 2 bases and J by 4 bases, with 4 bases in the junction unmatched. Including the terminal cysteine and phenylalanine, the CDR3 comprises 14 residues. Just the 42-base CDR3 DNA is kept, in frame starting at base 1. Participants in the prospective study were enrolled through a virtual design, were aged roughly 18 to 100 years, and lived in about 25 United States geographic areas. In the prospective study, cohorts were assigned on the basis of participant-reported clinical history obtained from a screening survey and a study questionnaire. Recovered participants in ImmuneRACE Cohort 3 were defined by two consecutive negative NP/OP PCR tests, clearance by a healthcare professional, or resolution of symptoms. In the prospective study, whole blood, serum and a nasopharyngeal or oropharyngeal swab were collected from each participant by mobile phlebotomists. Participants in the prospective study had the option to provide additional blood draws and questionnaires over a 2-month period. Before DNA extraction, blood samples from the prospective study were shipped at room temperature or frozen.

The immunoSEQ Assay, a bias-controlled multiplex PCR, was used to amplify TCRbeta CDR3 regions from genomic DNA. The original methods were these. The number of nucleated cells in each sample was estimated from the amplification of reference gene primers within the assay. Sequence reads were collapsed and filtered to measure the absolute abundance of every unique TCRbeta CDR3 rearrangement. Productive Simpson clonality was computed per sample as the square root of Simpson's diversity index over productive rearrangements. TCRdb limited this immuneACCESS table to in-frame rearrangements with V and J called. A share of clones is missing; checked studies link under half to unresolved V genes, and the rest is unexplained. V, J and clone size were drawn from that table, and D and trimming were deduced from the DNA. For this sample the table gives more than 400,000 clones, of which about 90% were detected only once. Of the sample, under 0.7% falls within the top ten clones.

The V and J segments used are TRBV27 and TRBJ1-2, with 7 central nucleotides matching TRBD1. The sequenced material came from PBMCs or T cells enriched from blood (not recorded which). The TCR was taken from a man aged 18 to 35 who had recovered from COVID-19. The CDR3 region has the sequence CASSLRGLGYGYTF. The DNA reads as follows: TGTGCCAGCAGTTTAAGGGGGCTGGGCTATGGCTACACCTTC.